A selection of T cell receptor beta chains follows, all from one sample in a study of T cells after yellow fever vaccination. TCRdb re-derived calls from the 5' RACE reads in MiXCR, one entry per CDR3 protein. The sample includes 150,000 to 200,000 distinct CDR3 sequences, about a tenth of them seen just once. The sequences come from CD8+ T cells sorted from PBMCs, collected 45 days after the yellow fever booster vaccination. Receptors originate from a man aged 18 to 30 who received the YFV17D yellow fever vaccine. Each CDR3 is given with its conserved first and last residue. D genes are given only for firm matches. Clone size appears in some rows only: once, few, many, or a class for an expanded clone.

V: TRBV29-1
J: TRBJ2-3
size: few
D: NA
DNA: TGCAGCGCACCGGACACAACAGGAAACAGCCCGGATACGCAGTATTTT
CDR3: CSAPDTTGNSPDTQYF

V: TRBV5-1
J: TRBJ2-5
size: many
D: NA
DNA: TGCGCCAGCAGCTTGGACCAAGAGACCCAGTACTTC
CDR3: CASSLDQETQYF

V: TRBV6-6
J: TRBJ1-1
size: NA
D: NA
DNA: TGTGCCAGCAGTTACTCGTCGAACACTGAAGCTTTCTTT
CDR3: CASSYSSNTEAFF

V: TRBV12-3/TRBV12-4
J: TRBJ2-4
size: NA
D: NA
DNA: TGTGCCAGCAGTTTAGCGGGGCCCCAGCACATTCAGTACTTC
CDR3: CASSLAGPQHIQYF

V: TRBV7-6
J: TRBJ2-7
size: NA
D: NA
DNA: TGTGCCAGCAGCCAATCTAGGGGGGGCCACGAGCAGTACTTC
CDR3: CASSQSRGGHEQYF

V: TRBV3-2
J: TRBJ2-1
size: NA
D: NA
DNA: TGTGCCAGCAGCCGGTGCATGAGGCCTGAGCAGTTCTTC
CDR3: CASSRCMRPEQFF

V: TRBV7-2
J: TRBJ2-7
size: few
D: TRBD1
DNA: TGTGCCAGCAGCCTCGACGGACAGGAAAGCTCCTACGAGCAGTACTTC
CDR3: CASSLDGQESSYEQYF

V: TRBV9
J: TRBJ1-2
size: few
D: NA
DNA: TGTGCCAGCAGCGCTACAGGCCTCTATGGCTACACCTTC
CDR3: CASSATGLYGYTF

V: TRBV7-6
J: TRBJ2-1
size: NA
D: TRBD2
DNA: TGTGCCAGCAGCAAACTAGCGGGGGGGCGCAATGAGCAGTTCTTC
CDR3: CASSKLAGGRNEQFF

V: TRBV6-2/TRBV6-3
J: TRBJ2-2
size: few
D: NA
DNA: TGTGCCAGCAAAGGGGGACAAAACACCGGGGAGCTGTTTTTT
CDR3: CASKGGQNTGELFF

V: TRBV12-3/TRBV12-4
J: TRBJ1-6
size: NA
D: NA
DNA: TGTGCCAGCAGTTTAAGGGGAATTGAGTATAATTCACCCCTCCACTTT
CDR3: CASSLRGIEYNSPLHF

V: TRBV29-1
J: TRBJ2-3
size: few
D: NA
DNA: TGCAGCCCGCAATTTGGGGCAGATACGCAGTATTTT
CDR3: CSPQFGADTQYF

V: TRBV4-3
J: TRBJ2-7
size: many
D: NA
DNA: TGCGCCAGCAGCCAAGGGACAGAAGGCTACGAGCAGTACTTC
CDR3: CASSQGTEGYEQYF

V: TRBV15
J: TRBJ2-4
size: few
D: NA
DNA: TGTGCCACCAGCGGACGAGGGGCGCAGGCGGTCGGCATTCAGTACTTC
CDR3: CATSGRGAQAVGIQYF

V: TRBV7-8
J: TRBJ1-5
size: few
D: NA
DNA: TGTGCCAGCAGCTTAGGCCTGGGGTTATTGGCGCCCCAGCATTTT
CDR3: CASSLGLGLLAPQHF

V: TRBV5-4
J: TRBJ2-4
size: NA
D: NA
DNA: TGTGCCAGCAGCTTGGAAGGCAGGGGGGACATTCAGTACTTC
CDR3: CASSLEGRGDIQYF

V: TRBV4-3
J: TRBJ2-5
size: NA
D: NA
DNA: TGCGCCAGCAGCCAAGAGCTGGGACCACAAGAGACCCAGTACTTC
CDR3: CASSQELGPQETQYF

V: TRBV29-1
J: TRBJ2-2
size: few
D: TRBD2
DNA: TGCAGCGTTGGGGGGGGAGGAATCACCGGGGAGCTGTTTTTT
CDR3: CSVGGGGITGELFF

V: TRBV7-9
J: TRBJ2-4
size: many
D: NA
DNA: TGTGCCAGCAGCCGCCGGGGCAGAGCCAAAAACATTCAGTACTTC
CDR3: CASSRRGRAKNIQYF

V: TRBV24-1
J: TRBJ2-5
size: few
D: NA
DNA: TGTGCCACCAGTGATGTGGGCCAGGGGCTCCAAGAGACCCAGTACTTC
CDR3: CATSDVGQGLQETQYF

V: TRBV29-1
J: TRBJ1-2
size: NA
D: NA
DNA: TGCAGCGACCGAGGGCTGGTCGGCTACACCTTC
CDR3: CSDRGLVGYTF

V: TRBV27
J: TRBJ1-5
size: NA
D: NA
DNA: TGTGCCAGCAGTTTATCAGCTGGTCAGCCCCAGCATTTT
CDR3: CASSLSAGQPQHF

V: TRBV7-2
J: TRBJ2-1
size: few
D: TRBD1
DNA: TGTGCCAGCAGCCCGGGCCGGGACAGGGGGCCCCCTGAGCAGTTCTTC
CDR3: CASSPGRDRGPPEQFF

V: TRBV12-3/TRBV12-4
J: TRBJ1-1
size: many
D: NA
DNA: TGTGCCAGCAGTTTAGGCCCGGGGACTGAAGCTTTCTTT
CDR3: CASSLGPGTEAFF

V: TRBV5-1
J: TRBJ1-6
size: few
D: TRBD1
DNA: TGCGCCAGCAGCTCTTCGACAGGGGTACTAAATTCACCCCTCCACTTT
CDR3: CASSSSTGVLNSPLHF

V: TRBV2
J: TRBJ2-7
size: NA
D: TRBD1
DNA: TGTGCCAGCAGGGAGTCGACAGGGGAACTCTACGAGCAGTACTTC
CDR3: CASRESTGELYEQYF

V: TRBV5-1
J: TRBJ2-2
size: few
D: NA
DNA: TGCGCCAGCAGCTTGGAGACAACCGTCGAGGGGCTGTTTTTT
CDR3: CASSLETTVEGLFF

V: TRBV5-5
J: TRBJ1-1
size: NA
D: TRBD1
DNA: TGTGCCAGCCCCCCGTCCGGGACAGGCCCCACTGAAGCTTTCTTT
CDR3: CASPPSGTGPTEAFF

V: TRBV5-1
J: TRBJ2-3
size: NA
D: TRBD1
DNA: TGCGCCAGCAGCTTGGAGGGACAGTACACAGTTACGCAGTATTTT
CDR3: CASSLEGQYTVTQYF